The 25 T cell receptor beta chains below come from one sample, sequenced in a study of blood T cell repertoires in COVID-19. Clones were read by immunoSEQ multiplex PCR, and TCRdb kept only the in-frame ones, dropping some. Of some 110,000 clones in the sample, 75% to 90% were seen once. The sample taken for sequencing was peripheral blood. The source of these receptors is a man aged 65 to 85 with acute or convalescent COVID-19.

As for this clone: Other DNA sequences of this sample code for an identical CDR3. The V and J genes are TRBV5-4 and TRBJ1-1; 8 bases are shared with TRBD1. Germline CDR1 is SGHNT and CDR2 is YYREEE (reference sequence). The V gene end was trimmed by 4 bases and the J gene end by 2 bases; junction bases not matched to a gene: 4. The CDR3 totals 14 residues. CDR3 amino acids: CASSLDRGNTEAFF. The CDR3 bases are TGTGCCAGCAGCCTCGACAGGGGCAACACTGAAGCTTTCTTT.

The V call is TRBV7-3, the J call TRBJ2-1, with a possible D match to TRBD1 (6 bases). Germline CDR1 is SGHTA and CDR2 is FQGTGA. The CDR3 spans 14 residues. The ends were cut back, 2 bases at V and 9 bases at J, with 14 bases in the middle. CDR3 amino acids: CASSLGIQGGEQFF. CDR3 nucleotide sequence: TGTGCCAGCAGCTTAGGGATACAGGGTGGTGAGCAGTTCTTC.

This clone has only a few counts. The chain couples TRBV7-8 to TRBJ2-1; 10 bases align to TRBD2. V lost 4 bases, J lost 3 bases, and 9 bases stayed unmatched. The CDR3 is 17 residues long. In germline, CDR1 is SGHVS, CDR2 FQNEAQ. This chain's CDR3 is CASSSIAGGRLYNEQFF. CDR3 sequence (DNA): TGTGCCAGCAGCTCTATAGCGGGGGGAAGACTCTACAATGAGCAGTTCTTC.

The J gene is TRBJ1-1, the V gene TRBV30; a possible D gene is TRBD1 (5 bases). V lost 1 base to trimming and J lost 3 bases, with 6 bases between them. Germline V gives CDR1 GTSNPN, CDR2 SVGIG (reference sequence). The CDR3 is 12 amino acids. The CDR3 region is CAWSAGYTEAFF. The CDR3 DNA sequence: TGTGCCTGGAGTGCAGGGTACACTGAAGCTTTCTTT.

The chain links TRBV5-1 to TRBJ1-4; D call uncertain. CDR3 length: 15 residues. Per the germline V gene, CDR1 is SGHRS and CDR2 is YFSETQ. V lost 0 bases and J lost 3, with 9 bases in between. The CDR3 DNA sequence: TGCGCCAGCAGCTTGGCTCAGAATCCTAATGAAAAACTGTTTTTT. Translation gives CASSLAQNPNEKLFF.

The chain recombines TRBV27 with TRBJ2-7; tentatively, D is TRBD1 (6 bases). This CDR3 region has 15 residues. The V end lost 6 bases, the J end lost 2 bases, and 17 bases lay between the germline ends. Germline V gene lookup returns CDR1 MNHEY and CDR2 SMNVEV (reference sequence). CDR3 bases: TGTGCCAGCAGCCGACCGACAGGAGCCCCCTACGAGCAGTACTTC. Translation gives CASSRPTGAPYEQYF.

This chain joins TRBV5-5 and TRBJ1-1; D is possibly TRBD1 (5 bases). Germline-derived CDR1 and CDR2 are SGHKS and YYEKEE (reference sequence). The CDR3 has 13 residues. Trimming cost V 1 base and J 1 base, with 5 bases left between them. The CDR3 is CASSLQGNTEAFF. DNA for the CDR3: TGTGCCAGCAGCTTGCAGGGGAACACTGAAGCTTTCTTT.

This chain uses TRBV7-2 with TRBJ1-5, with unresolved D. This CDR3 spans 12 amino acids. Germline values: CDR1 SGHTA, CDR2 FQGNSA. V lost 3 bases and J lost 4, with 4 bases in between. As DNA, the CDR3 is TGTGCCAGCAGCTTCTTTAATCAGCCCCAGCATTTT. Amino acid sequence: CASSFFNQPQHF.

This clone has more than one count but fewer than ten. The chain carries TRBV4-2 and TRBJ2-1; 9 nucleotides agree with TRBD2. The CDR3 covers 14 residues. With V trimmed by 6 bases and J by 5 bases, 5 bases remained unmatched. Germline V gene data show CDR1 as LGHNA and CDR2 as YNFKEQ. The CDR3 DNA sequence: TGTGCCAGCAGTCCTAGCGGGGTGAACAATGAGCAGTTCTTC. This encodes CASSPSGVNNEQFF.

The V gene is TRBV30, the J gene TRBJ2-7, with 9 bases aligning to TRBD1. This CDR3 contains 16 residues. Per germline, CDR1 GTSNPN and CDR2 SVGIG (reference sequence). V trimming: 0 bases; J trimming: 3 bases; junction bases outside the gene matches: 9. CDR3 sequence reads: CAWSVPYRGQGYEQYF. In DNA form, the CDR3 reads TGTGCCTGGAGTGTACCCTACAGGGGGCAAGGCTACGAGCAGTACTTC.

In DNA, the CDR3 is TGTGCCAGCAGCGGGCCCCTGGGGCGGGAAACCACAGATACGCAGTATTTT. Translation: CASSGPLGRETTDTQYF. The chain combines TRBV9 with TRBJ2-3; possible D gene TRBD2, 6 bases. Trimming took 3 bases from V and 2 from J, leaving 19 bases between them. The CDR3 has 17 amino acids. Looked up from germline, CDR1 is SGDLS and CDR2 is YYNGEE.

The CDR3, as DNA: TGTGCCAGCAGCAGGGGACTAGCGGTGGGGGCGCAGTATTTT. Its translation: CASSRGLAVGAQYF. The chain recombines TRBV7-2 with TRBJ2-3, with 11 bases matching TRBD2. The CDR3 runs to 14 residues. J lost 10 bases, V lost 5 bases, and 8 bases had no gene match. Germline V lookup: CDR1 SGHTA, CDR2 FQGNSA.

This sequence joins TRBV6-6 and TRBJ1-5, with a possible D match to TRBD1 (6 bases). CDR1 is MNHNY and CDR2 is SVGAGI in the germline V gene (reference sequence). V was cut by 4 bases and J by 3 bases, with 13 bases left in between. This CDR3 has 15 residues. The CDR3 is CASSSQTGPNQPQHF. CDR3 DNA: TGTGCCAGCAGTTCACAAACAGGGCCCAATCAGCCCCAGCATTTT.

The chain employs TRBV5-1 and TRBJ2-3; the match to TRBD1 covers 9 bases. CDR1 SGHRS and CDR2 YFSETQ come from the germline V gene. The CDR3 is 14 residues long. The trim removed 5 bases at V and 2 bases at J, leaving 3 bases unmatched. CDR3 in DNA: TGCGCCAGCAGAAGGGACAGGGCCACAGATACGCAGTATTTT. Protein product: CASRRDRATDTQYF. The variable domain in full, with the rest retrieved from reference TRBV5-1 and TRBJ2-3, is KAGVTQTPRYLIKTRGQQVTLSCSPISGHRSVSWYQQTPGQGLQFLFEYFSETQRNKGNFPGRFSGRQFSNSRSEMNVSTLELGDSALYLCASRRDRATDTQYFGPGTRLTVL.

The chain couples TRBV5-1 to TRBJ2-5; the match to TRBD1 covers 8 bases. The CDR3 is 15 amino acids. CDR1 is SGHRS and CDR2 is YFSETQ in the germline V gene. V lost 0 bases, J lost 6 bases, and 7 bases stayed unmatched. CDR3 loop: CASSLAPPGGQTQYF. DNA for the CDR3: TGCGCCAGCAGCTTGGCCCCGCCAGGGGGCCAGACCCAGTACTTC.

The chain employs TRBV5-1 and TRBJ2-2; 7 nucleotides align to TRBD1. The CDR3 has 17 residues. V shed 4 bases and J 4 bases; nucleotides not matched to a gene: 13. The germline gives CDR1 SGHRS, CDR2 YFSETQ. The CDR3 DNA reads as TGCGCCAGCAGCCCCAGTAGAGCAGGGGGAAGCACCGGGGAGCTGTTTTTT. Its translation: CASSPSRAGGSTGELFF.

In its sample, this clone was seen once. Here the CDR3 reads CASSVAGGRSPSIFHGYTF. In DNA form, the CDR3 reads TGTGCCAGCAGCGTAGCCGGTGGGCGATCCCCGTCCATTTTTCATGGCTACACCTTC. The chain recombines TRBV9 with TRBJ1-2; D gene uncertain. CDR1 SGDLS and CDR2 YYNGEE come from the germline V gene. The CDR3 is 19 residues long. V was shortened by 0 bases and J by 6 bases, with 27 bases between the two germline ends.

In DNA, the CDR3 is TGTGCCAGCAGTTTATCTAGGCTAGCGGGAGACGAGCAGTACTTC. It is translated as CASSLSRLAGDEQYF. The rearrangement uses TRBV27 and TRBJ2-7, with TRBD2 matching 10 bases. The CDR3 totals 15 residues. Trimming cost V 0 bases and J 5 bases; bases outside gene matches: 4. The germline gives CDR1 MNHEY, CDR2 SMNVEV (reference sequence).

The chain joins TRBV5-1 to TRBJ2-3, with D possibly TRBD1 on 6 matching bases. V was trimmed by 0 bases and J by 5 bases, leaving 10 bases between them. This CDR3 has 14 residues. Germline CDR1 and CDR2: SGHRS and YFSETQ. Here the CDR3 DNA reads TGCGCCAGCAGCTTGGAAGGGACACGAGATACGCAGTATTTT. It is translated as CASSLEGTRDTQYF.

The chain uses TRBV9 and TRBJ2-7; 14 bases agree with TRBD2. Trimming took 2 bases from V and 4 from J; bases not matched to a gene: 11. From germline, CDR1 is SGDLS and CDR2 YYNGEE. This CDR3 region has 18 residues. Here the CDR3 DNA reads TGTGCCAGCAGCGTTGGACTAGCGGGGGGCGCAGCCCAGTACGAGCAGTACTTC. This encodes CASSVGLAGGAAQYEQYF.

The rearrangement joins TRBV2 to TRBJ1-1; D remains unclear. The V gene lost 11 bases and the J gene lost 5 bases, with 9 bases spanning the gap. This CDR3 has 10 amino acids. Looked up from germline, CDR1 is SNHLY and CDR2 is FYNNEI. The CDR3 DNA sequence: TGTGCCGAACTGAGAACTGAAGCTTTCTTT. Translating it yields CAELRTEAFF.

The V gene is TRBV28, the J gene TRBJ2-3; D is unresolved. CDR1 and CDR2 from the germline V gene are MDHEN and SYDVKM. The V end lost 8 bases, the J end lost 6 bases, and 9 bases lay between the germline ends. This CDR3 is 11 amino acids long. CDR3 in amino acids: CASGRTDTQYF. The DNA for the CDR3 is TGTGCCAGCGGTAGAACCGATACGCAGTATTTT. The whole variable domain, remainder taken from reference TRBV28 and TRBJ2-3, is DVKVTQSSRYLVKRTGEKVFLECVQDMDHENMFWYRQDPGLGLRLIYFSYDVKMKEKGDIPEGYSVSREKKERFSLILESASTNQTSMYLCASGRTDTQYFGPGTRLTVL.

The chain joins TRBV5-4 to TRBJ2-7; 12 nucleotides match TRBD1. The length of the CDR3 is 16 residues. Trimming removed 0 bases from V and 2 bases from J; junction bases left unmatched: 3. In germline, CDR1 is SGHNT, CDR2 YYREEE (reference sequence). In nucleotides, the CDR3 is TGTGCCAGCAGCTTGGGTGGGACAGGGGGCACCTACGAGCAGTACTTC. Translation: CASSLGGTGGTYEQYF.

This clone was observed a few times. Other DNA sequences in the sample encode the same CDR3. V gene TRBV29-1 combines with J gene TRBJ1-5, with D perhaps matching TRBD1 (5 bases). This CDR3 region has 13 residues. Germline loops: CDR1 SQVTM, CDR2 ANQGSEA. Deletions cut 4 bases from V and 4 bases from J, with 11 bases between. The CDR3 DNA reads as TGCAGCGTTGCTCAGGGCCTAAATCAGCCCCAGCATTTT. Amino acid sequence: CSVAQGLNQPQHF.

The chain is built from TRBV7-2 and TRBJ2-2; no firm D call. Trimming cost V 1 base and J 1 base, with 7 bases left between them. The CDR3 sequence is 15 residues long. The germline V gene has CDR1 SGHTA and CDR2 FQGNSA. As DNA, the CDR3 is TGTGCCAGCAGCTTAGACGGCGGGAACACCGGGGAGCTGTTTTTT. Encoded protein: CASSLDGGNTGELFF. The variable domain in full, with the rest retrieved from reference TRBV7-2 and TRBJ2-2, is GAGVSQSPSNKVTEKGKDVELRCDPISGHTALYWYRQSLGQGLEFLIYFQGNSAPDKSGLPSDRFSAERTGGSVSTLTIQRTQQEDSAVYLCASSLDGGNTGELFFGEGSRLTVL.